The text below deals with one TCR beta chain. Assay used: immunoSEQ multiplex PCR; TCRdb lists only in-frame clones, some missing. The data contain around 26,000 clones, approximately 90% of them singletons. These data come from a study of T cells in tuberculosis. Study-level background: CD1B tetramers identified T cells specific for mycobacterial lipid GMM.

The TCR was taken from a donor between 10 and 35 years old with latent tuberculosis or without tuberculosis infection. Some clones in this sample may be carry-over from other donors' samples. Sequenced input: PBMCs.

CDR3 sequence reads: CASREQGASGNQPQHF. As DNA, the CDR3 is TGTGCCAGCAGGGAACAGGGGGCCAGCGGCAATCAGCCCCAGCATTTT. V usage is TRBV6-1 and J usage is TRBJ1-5; TRBD1 matches at 9 bases. CDR3 length equals 16 residues. Trimming at V came to 6 bases and at J to 2 bases, leaving 8 bases not matched to a gene. Per germline, CDR1 MNHNS and CDR2 SASEGT.